This T cell receptor (beta chain) stems from a study of identical twins. Notes on the study in general: Beta out-of-frame sequences showed weaker excess sharing between twins.

In TCRdb, the 5' RACE reads were re-called with MiXCR into one record per CDR3 protein. The table has 270,000 or so distinct CDR3 sequences, roughly 8.7% seen once. This clonotype was counted many times. What it binds is unknown. V shed 4 bases and J 5 bases; nucleotides not matched to a gene: 9. The length of the CDR3 is 15 residues. Germline CDR1 SGDLS, CDR2 YYNGEE. This same sample was also part of a study on yellow fever vaccine responses in identical twins.

The chain links TRBV9 to TRBJ2-5; TRBD1 matches 9 bases. The sequencing input was CD8+ T cells sorted from blood. The receptor comes from a woman aged 18-35 years in good health. The DNA for the CDR3 is TGTGCCAGCAGCTCCTTCGGGACAGGGCTTGAGACCCAGTACTTC. Encoded protein: CASSSFGTGLETQYF.